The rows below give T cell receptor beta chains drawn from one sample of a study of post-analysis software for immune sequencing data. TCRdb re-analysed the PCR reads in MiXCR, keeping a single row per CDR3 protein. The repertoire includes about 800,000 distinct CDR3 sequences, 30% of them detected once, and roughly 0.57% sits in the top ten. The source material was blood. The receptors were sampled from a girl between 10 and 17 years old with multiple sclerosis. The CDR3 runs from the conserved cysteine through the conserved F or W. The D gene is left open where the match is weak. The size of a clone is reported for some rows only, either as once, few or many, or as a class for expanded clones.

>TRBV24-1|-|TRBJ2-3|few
CATSDPASAYTDTQYF
TGTGCTACATCCGACCCGGCTAGCGCCTACACAGATACGCAGTATTTT
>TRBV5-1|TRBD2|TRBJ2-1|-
CASSWGALAASNEQFF
TGCGCCAGCAGCTGGGGGGCACTAGCGGCATCAAATGAGCAGTTCTTC
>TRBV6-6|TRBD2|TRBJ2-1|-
CASSRDGGSYNEQFF
TGTGCCAGCAGTCGGGATGGCGGGAGCTACAATGAGCAGTTCTTC
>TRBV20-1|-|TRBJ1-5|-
CSARAGFGQPQHF
TGCAGTGCTAGAGCAGGGTTCGGTCAGCCCCAGCATTTT
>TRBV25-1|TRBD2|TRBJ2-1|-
CASSDPFSGSMDEQFF
TGTGCCAGCAGTGACCCTTTTAGCGGGAGTATGGATGAGCAGTTCTTC
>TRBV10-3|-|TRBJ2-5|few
CAIRDASAGYQETQYF
TGTGCCATCAGGGACGCCTCCGCTGGGTACCAAGAGACCCAGTACTTC
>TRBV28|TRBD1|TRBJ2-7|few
CASRLTGLPYEQYF
TGTGCCAGCAGATTGACAGGGTTGCCCTACGAGCAGTACTTC
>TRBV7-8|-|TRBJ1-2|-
CASSGTGIKLNYGYTF
TGTGCCAGCAGCGGTACAGGGATAAAACTAAACTATGGCTACACCTTC
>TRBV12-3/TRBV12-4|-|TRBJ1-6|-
CASSPEGLYNSPLHF
TGTGCCAGCAGTCCCGAGGGGCTCTATAATTCACCCCTCCACTTT
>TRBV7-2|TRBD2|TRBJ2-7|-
CASLLADGTYEQYF
TGTGCCAGTCTCCTAGCGGATGGCACCTACGAGCAGTACTTC
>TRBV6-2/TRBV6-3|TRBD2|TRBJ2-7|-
CASSYPTSGIYEQYF
TGTGCCAGCAGTTACCCCACTAGCGGGATCTACGAGCAGTACTTC
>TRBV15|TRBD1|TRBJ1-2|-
CATSRQPGQGDYGYTF
TGTGCCACCAGCAGACAACCGGGACAGGGAGACTATGGCTACACCTTC
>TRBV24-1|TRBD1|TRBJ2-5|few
CATSDPGTGIGETQYF
TGTGCCACCAGTGATCCGGGGACAGGCATTGGAGAGACCCAGTACTTC
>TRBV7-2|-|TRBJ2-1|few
CASSRGRGVAYNEQFF
TGTGCCAGCAGCCGCGGGCGTGGGGTGGCCTACAATGAGCAGTTCTTC
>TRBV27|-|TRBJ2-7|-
CASSFRGDNNEQYF
TGTGCCAGCAGTTTCAGGGGCGACAACAATGAGCAGTACTTC
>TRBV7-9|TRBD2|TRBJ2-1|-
CASTLRDGSGSPGEQFF
TGTGCCAGCACCCTCCGCGACGGTAGCGGGAGCCCCGGTGAGCAGTTCTTC
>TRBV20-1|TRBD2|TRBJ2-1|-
CSARDSVTSGSHEQFF
TGCAGTGCTAGAGATTCTGTGACTAGCGGGAGCCATGAGCAGTTCTTC
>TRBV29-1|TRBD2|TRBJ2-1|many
CSVPSGTSESTYNEQFF
TGCAGCGTTCCCTCCGGGACTAGCGAGTCCACCTACAATGAGCAGTTCTTC
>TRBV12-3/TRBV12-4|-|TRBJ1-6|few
CASSQSGERSPLHF
TGTGCCAGCAGCCAATCAGGGGAACGGTCACCCCTCCACTTT
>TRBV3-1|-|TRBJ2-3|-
CASSQGIGPTDTQYF
TGTGCCAGCAGCCAAGGGATTGGCCCCACAGATACGCAGTATTTT
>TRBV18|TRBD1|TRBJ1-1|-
CASSEGGWEAFF
TGTGCCAGCTCAGAAGGGGGCTGGGAAGCTTTCTTT
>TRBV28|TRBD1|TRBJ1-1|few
CASSRGGQLNTEAFF
TGTGCCAGCAGCCGAGGGGGACAGTTGAACACTGAAGCTTTCTTT
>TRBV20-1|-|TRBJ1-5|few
CSGAGGYSNQPQHF
TGCAGTGGGGCGGGGGGATACAGCAATCAGCCCCAGCATTTT
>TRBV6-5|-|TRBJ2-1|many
CASSLDRYNEQFF
TGTGCCAGCAGTTTAGACAGGTACAATGAGCAGTTCTTC
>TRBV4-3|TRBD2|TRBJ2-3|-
CASSSSPTGVSGQSTDTQYF
TGCGCCAGCAGCAGCAGCCCGACGGGTGTTAGCGGGCAAAGCACAGATACGCAGTATTTT
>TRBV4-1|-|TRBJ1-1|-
CASSPPRAAGTEAFF
TGCGCCAGCAGCCCGCCCCGGGCAGCGGGGACTGAAGCTTTCTTT
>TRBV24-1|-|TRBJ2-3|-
CATSDLTTDTQYF
TGTGCCACCAGTGATTTGACTACAGATACGCAGTATTTT
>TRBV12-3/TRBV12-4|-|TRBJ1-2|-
CASRRPSDSSGYGYTF
TGTGCCAGCAGGCGACCTTCGGACAGTTCGGGCTATGGCTACACCTTC
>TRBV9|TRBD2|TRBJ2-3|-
CASSGAGRGADTQYF
TGTGCCAGCAGCGGAGCGGGACGCGGGGCAGATACGCAGTATTTT
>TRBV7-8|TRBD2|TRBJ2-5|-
CASSLIAGGPRQTETQYF
TGTGCCAGCAGCTTAATAGCGGGGGGGCCGCGACAGACAGAGACCCAGTACTTC
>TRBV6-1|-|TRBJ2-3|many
CASRDFTDTQYF
TGTGCCAGCAGGGACTTCACAGATACGCAGTATTTT
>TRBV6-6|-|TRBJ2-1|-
CASSYSLGFHEQFF
TGTGCCAGCAGTTACTCGTTGGGTTTTCATGAGCAGTTCTTC
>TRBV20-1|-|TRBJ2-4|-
CSAQDSRLAKNIQYF
TGCAGTGCTCAGGACAGCCGTCTAGCCAAAAACATTCAGTACTTC
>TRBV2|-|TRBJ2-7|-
CASSDSWGDEQYF
TGTGCCAGCAGTGATAGCTGGGGCGATGAGCAGTACTTC